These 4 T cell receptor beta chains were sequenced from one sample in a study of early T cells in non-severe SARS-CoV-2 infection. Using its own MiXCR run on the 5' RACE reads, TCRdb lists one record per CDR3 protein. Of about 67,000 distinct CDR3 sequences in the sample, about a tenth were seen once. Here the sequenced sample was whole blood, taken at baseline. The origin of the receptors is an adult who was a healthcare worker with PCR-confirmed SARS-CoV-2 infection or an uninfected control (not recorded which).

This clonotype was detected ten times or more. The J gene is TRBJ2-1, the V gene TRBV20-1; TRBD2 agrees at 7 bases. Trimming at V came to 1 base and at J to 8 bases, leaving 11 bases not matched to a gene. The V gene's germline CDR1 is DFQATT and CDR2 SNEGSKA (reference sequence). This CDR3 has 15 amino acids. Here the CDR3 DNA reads TGCAGTGCTAGAGGCGTGCTAGCGGCGGGGCATGAGCAGTTCTTC. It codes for CSARGVLAAGHEQFF.

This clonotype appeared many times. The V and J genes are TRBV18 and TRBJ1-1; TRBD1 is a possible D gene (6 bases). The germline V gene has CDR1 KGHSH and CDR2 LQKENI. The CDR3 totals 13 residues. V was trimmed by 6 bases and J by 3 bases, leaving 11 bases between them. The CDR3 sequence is CASSPTGYTEAFF. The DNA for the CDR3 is TGTGCCAGCTCCCCCACAGGGTACACTGAAGCTTTCTTT.

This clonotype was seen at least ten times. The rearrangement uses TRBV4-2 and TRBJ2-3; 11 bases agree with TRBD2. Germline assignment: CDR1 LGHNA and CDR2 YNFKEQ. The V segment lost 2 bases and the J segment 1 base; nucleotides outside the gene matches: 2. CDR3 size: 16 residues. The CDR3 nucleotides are TGTGCCAGCAGCCAAAGACTAGCGGGACGCACAGATACGCAGTATTTT. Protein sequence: CASSQRLAGRTDTQYF.

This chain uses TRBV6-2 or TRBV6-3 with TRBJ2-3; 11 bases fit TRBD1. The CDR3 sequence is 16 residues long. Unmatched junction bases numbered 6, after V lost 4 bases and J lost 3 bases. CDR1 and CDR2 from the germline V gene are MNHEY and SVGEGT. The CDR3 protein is CASSSPGQGATDTQYF. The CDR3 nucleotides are TGTGCCAGCAGTTCACCCGGACAGGGGGCGACAGATACGCAGTATTTT.